This T cell receptor beta chain was identified in a study of technical replicates of blood from several donors. Some clones are missing from TCRdb's copy, which holds only in-frame ones; the method was immunoSEQ multiplex PCR. There are over 70,000 clones in the sample; about 96% occur only once, and more than 0.15% lies in the top ten. Trimming removed 5 bases from V and 9 bases from J; junction bases left unmatched: 8. Germline lookup yields CDR1 SGHVS and CDR2 FQNEAQ. This CDR3 comprises 14 residues. This clonotype originated in a human donor in good health. Sequenced input: T cells isolated from PBMCs. V gene TRBV7-8 combines with J gene TRBJ2-1; the match to TRBD2 covers 9 bases. CDR3 nucleotides: TGTGCCAGCAGCGCGCGGGCGGGAGGGGGTGAGCAGTTCTTC. Translated: CASSARAGGGEQFF. Full variable domain (remainder filled in from reference TRBV7-8 and TRBJ2-1): GAGVSQSPRYKVAKRGQDVALRCDPISGHVSLFWYQQALGQGPEFLTYFQNEAQLDKSGLPSDRFFAERPEGSVSTLKIQRTQQEDSAVYLCASSARAGGGEQFFGPGTRLTVL.